A single sample is the source of the 25 T cell receptor beta chains below, sequenced in a study of shared clonotypes between healthy human individuals. TCRdb keeps only in-frame clones here, not all; method: immunoSEQ multiplex PCR. The sample holds roughly 1,000,000 clones, around 82% seen once. Sequenced input: memory CD4+ T cells from PBMCs. Subset defined: CD45RA-negative fraction. These receptors were taken from a man younger than 30 in good health. Some clones in this sample may be carry-over from other donors' samples.

This chain links TRBV30 with TRBJ2-2; TRBD2 is a possible D gene (6 bases). CDR3 size: 16 residues. Germline CDR1 reads GTSNPN; CDR2 reads SVGIG (reference sequence). V was pared by 2 bases and J by 2 bases, with 15 bases between. The CDR3 coding sequence is TGTGCCTGGAGTTTACTAGCAGGCCGAAACACCGGGGAGCTGTTTTTT. Translation gives CAWSLLAGRNTGELFF.

The V gene is TRBV2, the J gene TRBJ2-1, with 9 positions matching TRBD2. V lost 5 bases, J lost 9 bases, and 8 bases stayed unmatched. The germline CDR1 and CDR2 sequences are SNHLY and FYNNEI. The CDR3 sequence is 14 residues long. Here the CDR3 reads CASSWASGNGEQFF. CDR3 nucleotides: TGTGCCAGCAGTTGGGCTAGCGGGAACGGTGAGCAGTTCTTC.

This CDR3 is CTSSQLLLGRKSSYEQYF. As DNA, the CDR3 is TGCACCAGCAGCCAACTCCTTCTCGGACGTAAATCTTCCTACGAGCAGTACTTC. The chain recombines TRBV1 with TRBJ2-7. TRBV1 corresponds to a pseudogene. The CDR3 runs to 18 residues.

The chain carries TRBV7-2 and TRBJ2-3, with D unresolved. The V gene's germline CDR1 is SGHTA and CDR2 FQGNSA. The CDR3 has 13 residues. With 5 bases removed from V and 2 bases from J, the gap between germline ends came to 8 bases. The CDR3 spells CASSRYTTDTQYF. The DNA for the CDR3 is TGTGCCAGCAGCCGCTACACCACAGATACGCAGTATTTT.

This clone has only one observation. Distinct nucleotide sequences in the sample also encode this CDR3. This sequence joins TRBV7-9 and TRBJ2-1, with TRBD2 identical over 8 bases. The CDR3 has 14 residues. Germline CDR1 and CDR2: SEHNR and FQNEAQ (reference sequence). V gave up 3 bases and J gave up 7 bases; unmatched junction bases: 5. The CDR3 sequence is CASSLARGGNEQFF. CDR3 DNA: TGTGCCAGCAGCTTGGCCCGCGGGGGGAATGAGCAGTTCTTC.

The gene calls are TRBV10-3 and TRBJ2-1; TRBD2 matches 15 bases. V was clipped by 2 bases and J by 8 bases; unmatched bases: 7. The germline gives CDR1 ENHRY, CDR2 SYGVKD. The CDR3 spans 17 residues. CDR3 nucleotide sequence: TGTGCCATCAGTGAGGGACTAGCGGGAGGGCCGTCCCATGAGCAGTTCTTC. As protein: CAISEGLAGGPSHEQFF.

The chain is built from TRBV9 and TRBJ2-1, with 7 nucleotides matching TRBD2. CDR1 and CDR2 from the germline V gene are SGDLS and YYNGEE. V lost 4 bases and J lost 9; bases outside the gene matches: 7. The CDR3 runs to 13 residues. CDR3 DNA sequence: TGTGCCAGCAGCCCTCGACTAGCCGGTGAGCAGTTCTTC. This gives the protein CASSPRLAGEQFF. Full variable domain (remainder filled in from reference TRBV9 and TRBJ2-1): DSGVTQTPKHLITATGQRVTLRCSPRSGDLSVYWYQQSLDQGLQFLIQYYNGEERAKGNILERFSAQQFPDLHSELNLSSLELGDSALYFCASSPRLAGEQFFGPGTRLTVL.

The chain joins TRBV30 to TRBJ2-1; tentative D call: TRBD1 (5 bases). Germline V gene data show CDR1 as GTSNPN and CDR2 as SVGIG (reference sequence). V lost 2 bases and J lost 9, with 11 bases in between. The CDR3 sequence is 12 residues long. The CDR3 is CAWSTQGLEQFF. The CDR3 DNA sequence: TGTGCCTGGAGTACCCAGGGCCTTGAGCAGTTCTTC.

This clone was picked up a small number of times. The chain combines TRBV13 with TRBJ2-2; D uncertain. CDR3 size: 14 residues. The ends were cut back, 1 base at V and 3 bases at J, with 6 bases in the middle. CDR1 and CDR2 from the germline V gene are PRHDT and FYEKMQ (reference sequence). The CDR3 DNA reads as TGTGCCAGCAGCTTAGTCGCCCACACCGGGGAGCTGTTTTTT. It translates to CASSLVAHTGELFF.

Only a few counts were recorded for this clone. The genes are TRBV4-1 and TRBJ2-7, with D perhaps TRBD2 (6 bases). The germline CDR1 and CDR2 sequences are MGHRA and YSYEKL. The CDR3 is made up of 16 amino acids. Trimming shortened V by 0 bases and J by 0 bases, and 12 bases separated the two germline ends. CDR3 sequence (DNA): TGCGCCAGCAGCCAAGATTGGGAGGCGAGCTCCTACGAGCAGTACTTC. This translates into CASSQDWEASSYEQYF.

This chain links TRBV10-3 with TRBJ1-5; possible D gene TRBD1, 5 bases. This CDR3 is built from 15 residues. The V gene lost 5 bases and the J gene lost 3 bases, with 14 bases spanning the gap. The germline V gene has CDR1 ENHRY and CDR2 SYGVKD. CDR3 region: CAISTGDGHNQPQHF. The CDR3 coding sequence is TGTGCCATCAGTACCGGGGACGGACACAATCAGCCCCAGCATTTT.

The chain links TRBV30 to TRBJ1-4; TRBD1 might be the D (5 bases). V was shortened by 5 bases and J by 5 bases, with 12 bases between the two germline ends. The CDR3 is 13 amino acids. The germline V gene has CDR1 GTSNPN and CDR2 SVGIG (reference sequence). In DNA form, the CDR3 reads TGTGCCTGGGACCTGGGGGGGAATGAAAAACTGTTTTTT. It yields the protein CAWDLGGNEKLFF.

This clone was observed once. The chain uses TRBV5-1 and TRBJ1-1; 7 nucleotides align to TRBD1. Germline V lookup: CDR1 SGHRS, CDR2 YFSETQ. Unmatched junction bases numbered 7, after V lost 3 bases and J lost 5 bases. The CDR3 extends over 14 amino acids. The CDR3 nucleotides read TGCGCCAGCAGCTCCGGGACAGTTCGGACTGAAGCTTTCTTT. Protein product: CASSSGTVRTEAFF.

Note on this clone: At one end, the junction sequence differs from germline, possibly due to a read error. The chain is built from TRBV29-1 and TRBJ2-7; D remains ambiguous. Germline V gene data show CDR1 as SQVTM and CDR2 as ANQGSEA. CDR3 size: 13 residues. Here the CDR3 DNA reads TGCAGCGTTGCTTGGACCCTCTCCGACGAGCAGTACTTC. Translated, it gives CSVAWTLSDEQYF.

This rearrangement joins TRBV28 to TRBJ2-2; D may be TRBD2 (6 bases). This CDR3 comprises 19 residues. Germline V gives CDR1 MDHEN, CDR2 SYDVKM. Trimming stripped 3 bases from V and 1 base from J, with 21 bases between. CDR3 nucleotides: TGTGCCAGCAGTTTGCGGATCAGGTGGGGCGGGAAGAACACCGGGGAGCTGTTTTTT. It codes for CASSLRIRWGGKNTGELFF.

In this sample, this clone turned up a few times. This sequence joins TRBV10-3 and TRBJ2-3; 12 nucleotides agree with TRBD1. Trimming at V came to 6 bases and at J to 1 base, leaving 2 bases not matched to a gene. Per germline, CDR1 ENHRY and CDR2 SYGVKD. The CDR3 sequence is 15 residues long. CDR3 nucleotide sequence: TGTGCCATCAGGAGGGACAGGGGGCGCACAGATACGCAGTATTTT. This codes for CAIRRDRGRTDTQYF.

In the case of this clone: Mismatch with germline at one junction end may stem from a read error. CDR3 sequence: CASSFPSSYNEQFF. CDR3 nucleotides: TGCGCCAGCAGTTTTCCGAGCTCCTACAATGAGCAGTTCTTC. J is TRBJ2-1 and V is TRBV28; no clear D gene. This CDR3 spans 14 amino acids. Germline V gene data show CDR1 as MDHEN and CDR2 as SYDVKM.

There are a few counts of this clone. CDR3: CASSPGADQETQYF. CDR3 sequence (DNA): TGCGCCAGCAGCCCCGGGGCCGACCAAGAGACCCAGTACTTC. The V call is TRBV5-1, the J call TRBJ2-5; D tentatively fits TRBD1 or TRBD2 (5 bases each). Per germline, CDR1 SGHRS and CDR2 YFSETQ. Trimming took 4 bases from V and 0 from J, leaving 10 bases between them. This CDR3 is built from 14 residues.

CDR3 sequence (DNA): TGTGCCAGCAGCAACCCGACTAGCTCCGGCTCCTACGAGCAGTACTTC. This translates into CASSNPTSSGSYEQYF. The chain joins TRBV5-4 to TRBJ2-7; 7 bases match TRBD2. V shed 4 bases, J shed 0 bases, and the junction held 10 bases outside the gene matches. The CDR3 is 16 residues long. The germline CDR1 and CDR2 sequences are SGHNT and YYREEE (reference sequence).

The V call is TRBV9, the J call TRBJ2-1; 8 nucleotides agree with TRBD2. J gave up 3 bases and V 4 bases, and 9 bases lay outside the gene matches. There are 16 residues in the CDR3. Germline loops: CDR1 SGDLS, CDR2 YYNGEE. The CDR3 spells CASSLLPGGSYNEQFF. The DNA of the CDR3 is TGTGCCAGCAGCCTCCTGCCGGGAGGGAGCTACAATGAGCAGTTCTTC.

This chain uses TRBV5-6 with TRBJ1-1; 9 positions agree with TRBD1. J lost 11 bases, V lost 0 bases, and 5 bases had no gene match. Looked up from germline, CDR1 is SGHDT and CDR2 is YYEEEE. The CDR3 has 13 residues. CDR3 loop: CASSLGQGGKAFF. The CDR3 DNA sequence: TGTGCCAGCAGCTTGGGACAGGGGGGAAAGGCTTTCTTT.

This chain connects TRBV28 to TRBJ1-2, with 7 bases fitting TRBD1. Germline CDR1 is MDHEN and CDR2 is SYDVKM. The CDR3 length is 13 residues. J lost 7 bases, V lost 10 bases, and 12 bases had no gene match. The CDR3 DNA follows: TGTGCCACCCCACAACGACAGGGACTTGGCTACACCTTC. This gives the protein CATPQRQGLGYTF.

The chain joins TRBV5-6 to TRBJ1-2, with D possibly being TRBD1 (5 bases). The ends were cut back, 4 bases at V and 5 bases at J, with 18 bases in the middle. Looked up from germline, CDR1 is SGHDT and CDR2 is YYEEEE. The CDR3 has 15 residues. Here the CDR3 reads CASSPGRGEKYGYTF. The CDR3 DNA is TGTGCCAGCAGCCCTGGGCGAGGGGAGAAGTATGGCTACACCTTC.

This chain joins TRBV2 and TRBJ2-1; D unresolved. V was cut by 3 bases and J by 14 bases, with 11 bases left in between. CDR3 length equals 11 residues. The germline V gene encodes CDR1 SNHLY and CDR2 FYNNEI. The CDR3 DNA is TGTGCCAGCAGTGAGACCGGAATGGAGTTCTTC. As protein: CASSETGMEFF. The full variable domain, its missing parts supplied by reference TRBV2 and TRBJ2-1, is EPEVTQTPSHQVTQMGQEVILRCVPISNHLYFYWYRQILGQKVEFLVSFYNNEISEKSEIFDDQFSVERPDGSNFTLKIRSTKLEDSAMYFCASSETGMEFFGPGTRLTVL.

CDR3 in DNA: TGTGCCAGCAGCCCAGCTAGCGGCTCCTACAATGAGCAGTTCTTC. Its translation is CASSPASGSYNEQFF. The rearrangement joins TRBV7-8 to TRBJ2-1; 7 nucleotides line up with TRBD2. CDR3 length equals 15 residues. The ends lost 5 bases at V and 0 bases at J; junction bases unmatched: 4. The germline V gene has CDR1 SGHVS and CDR2 FQNEAQ.